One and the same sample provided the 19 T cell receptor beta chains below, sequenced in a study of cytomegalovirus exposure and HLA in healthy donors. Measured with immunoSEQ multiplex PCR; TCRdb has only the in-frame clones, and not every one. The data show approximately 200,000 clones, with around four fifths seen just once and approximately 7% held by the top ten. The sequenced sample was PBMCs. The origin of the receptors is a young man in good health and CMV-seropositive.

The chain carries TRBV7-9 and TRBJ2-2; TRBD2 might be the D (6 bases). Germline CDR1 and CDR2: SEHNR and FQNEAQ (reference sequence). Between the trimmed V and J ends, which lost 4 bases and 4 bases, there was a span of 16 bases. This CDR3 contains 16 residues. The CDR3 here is CASSSQTSRFTGELFF. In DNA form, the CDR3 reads TGTGCCAGCAGCTCGCAAACTAGCCGGTTCACCGGGGAGCTGTTTTTT.

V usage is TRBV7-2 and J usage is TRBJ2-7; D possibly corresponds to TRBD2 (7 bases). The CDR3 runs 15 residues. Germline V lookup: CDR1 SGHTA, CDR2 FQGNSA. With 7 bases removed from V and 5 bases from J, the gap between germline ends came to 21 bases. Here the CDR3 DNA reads TGTGCCAGCACCCTAGGGGGGATCGGGAGGCACGAGCAGTACTTC. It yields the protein CASTLGGIGRHEQYF.

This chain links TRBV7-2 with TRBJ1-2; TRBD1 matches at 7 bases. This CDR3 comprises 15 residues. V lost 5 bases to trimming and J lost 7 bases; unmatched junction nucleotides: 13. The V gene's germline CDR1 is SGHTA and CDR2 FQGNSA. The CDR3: CASSPGTEYGLGYTF. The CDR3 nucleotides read TGTGCCAGCAGCCCCGGGACAGAGTACGGACTTGGCTACACCTTC.

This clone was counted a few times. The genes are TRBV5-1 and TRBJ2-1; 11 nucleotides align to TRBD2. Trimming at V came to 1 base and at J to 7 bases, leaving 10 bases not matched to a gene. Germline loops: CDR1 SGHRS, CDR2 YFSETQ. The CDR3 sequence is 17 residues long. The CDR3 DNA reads TGCGCCAGCAGCTTGATGGTAGCGGGAGGGTTTATGAATGAGCAGTTCTTC. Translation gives CASSLMVAGGFMNEQFF.

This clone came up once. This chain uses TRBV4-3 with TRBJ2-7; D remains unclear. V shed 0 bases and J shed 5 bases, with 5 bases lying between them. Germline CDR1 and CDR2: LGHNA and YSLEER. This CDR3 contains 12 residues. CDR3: CASSQDRDEQYF. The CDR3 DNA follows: TGCGCCAGCAGCCAAGATAGAGACGAGCAGTACTTC.

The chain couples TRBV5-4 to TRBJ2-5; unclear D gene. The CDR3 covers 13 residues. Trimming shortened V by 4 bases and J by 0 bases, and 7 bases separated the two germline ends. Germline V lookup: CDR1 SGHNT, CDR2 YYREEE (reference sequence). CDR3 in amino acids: CASSVSDQETQYF. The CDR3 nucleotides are TGTGCCAGCAGCGTGTCAGACCAAGAGACCCAGTACTTC.

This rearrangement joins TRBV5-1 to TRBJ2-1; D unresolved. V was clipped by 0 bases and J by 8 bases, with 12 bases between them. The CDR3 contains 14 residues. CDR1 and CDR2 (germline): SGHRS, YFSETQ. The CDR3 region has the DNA TGCGCCAGCAGCTTGGACGGCCCGAGGTATGAGCAGTTCTTC. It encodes CASSLDGPRYEQFF.

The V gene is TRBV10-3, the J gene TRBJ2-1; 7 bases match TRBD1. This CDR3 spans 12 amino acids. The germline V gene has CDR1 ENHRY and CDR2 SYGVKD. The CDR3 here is CAIRGLDNEQFF. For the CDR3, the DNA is TGTGCTATAAGGGGGCTCGACAATGAGCAGTTCTTC.

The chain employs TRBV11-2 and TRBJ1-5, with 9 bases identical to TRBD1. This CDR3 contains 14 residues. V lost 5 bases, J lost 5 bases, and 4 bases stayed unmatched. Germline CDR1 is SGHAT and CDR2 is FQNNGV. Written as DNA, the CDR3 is TGTGCCAGCAGCCGGGACAGGGCGGATCAGCCCCAGCATTTT. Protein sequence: CASSRDRADQPQHF.

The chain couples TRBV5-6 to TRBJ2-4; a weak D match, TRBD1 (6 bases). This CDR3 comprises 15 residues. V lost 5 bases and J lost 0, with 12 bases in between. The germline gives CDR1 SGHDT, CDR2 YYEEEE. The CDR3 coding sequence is TGTGCCAGCAGTTCCAGGGGAGTAGCCAAAAACATTCAGTACTTC. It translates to CASSSRGVAKNIQYF.

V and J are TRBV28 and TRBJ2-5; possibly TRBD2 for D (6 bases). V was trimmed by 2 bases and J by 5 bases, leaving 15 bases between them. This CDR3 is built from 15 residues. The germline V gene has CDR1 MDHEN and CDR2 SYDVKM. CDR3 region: CASSLQSGVLETQYF. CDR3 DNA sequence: TGTGCCAGCAGTTTACAGTCGGGAGTGTTGGAGACCCAGTACTTC.

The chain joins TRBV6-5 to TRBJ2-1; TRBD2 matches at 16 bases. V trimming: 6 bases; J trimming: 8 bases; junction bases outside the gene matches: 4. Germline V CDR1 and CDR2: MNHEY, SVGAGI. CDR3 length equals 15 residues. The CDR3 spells CASRRGTSGRDEQFF. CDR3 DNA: TGTGCCAGCAGACGCGGGACTAGCGGGAGGGATGAGCAGTTCTTC.

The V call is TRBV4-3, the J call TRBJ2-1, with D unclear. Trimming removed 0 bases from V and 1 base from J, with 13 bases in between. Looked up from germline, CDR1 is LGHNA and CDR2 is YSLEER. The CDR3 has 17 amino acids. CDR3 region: CASSQEPDWISYNEQFF. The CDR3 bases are TGCGCCAGCAGCCAAGAGCCAGACTGGATTTCCTACAATGAGCAGTTCTTC.

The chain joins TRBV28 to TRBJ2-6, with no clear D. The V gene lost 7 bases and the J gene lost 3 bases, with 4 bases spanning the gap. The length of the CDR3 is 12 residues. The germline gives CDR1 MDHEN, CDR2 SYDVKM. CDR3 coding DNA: TGTGCCAGCAAGAGTGGGGCCAACGTCCTGACTTTC. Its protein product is CASKSGANVLTF. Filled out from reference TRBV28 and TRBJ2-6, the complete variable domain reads DVKVTQSSRYLVKRTGEKVFLECVQDMDHENMFWYRQDPGLGLRLIYFSYDVKMKEKGDIPEGYSVSREKKERFSLILESASTNQTSMYLCASKSGANVLTFGAGSRLTVL.

CDR3 DNA sequence: TGTGCCAGCAGCACTAGCGTCGGCACAGATACGCAGTATTTT. It is translated as CASSTSVGTDTQYF. The chain couples TRBV27 to TRBJ2-3; 7 nucleotides align to TRBD2. Germline values: CDR1 MNHEY, CDR2 SMNVEV (reference sequence). This CDR3 has 14 residues. The V and J ends lost 6 bases and 1 base, in that order; junction bases with no gene match: 4.

The CDR3 DNA follows: TGCAGCGTTGAGCGGGGGGCGGGGGAGCTGTTTTTT. It encodes CSVERGAGELFF. The V and J genes are TRBV29-1 and TRBJ2-2; 8 bases align to TRBD2. The CDR3 covers 12 residues. V dropped 3 bases and J dropped 8; count of bases not matched to a gene: 2. Germline CDR1 and CDR2: SQVTM and ANQGSEA.

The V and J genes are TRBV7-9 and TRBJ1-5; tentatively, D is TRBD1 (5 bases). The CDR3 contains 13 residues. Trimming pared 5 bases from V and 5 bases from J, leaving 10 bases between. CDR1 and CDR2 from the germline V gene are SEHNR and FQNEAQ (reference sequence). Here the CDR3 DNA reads TGTGCCAGCAGCCAAGAAGGGGATCAGCCCCAGCATTTT. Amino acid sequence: CASSQEGDQPQHF. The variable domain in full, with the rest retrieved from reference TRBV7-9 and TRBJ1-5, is DTGVSQNPRHKITKRGQNVTFRCDPISEHNRLYWYRQTLGQGPEFLTYFQNEAQLEKSRLLSDRFSAERPKGSFSTLEIQRTEQGDSAMYLCASSQEGDQPQHFGDGTRLSIL.

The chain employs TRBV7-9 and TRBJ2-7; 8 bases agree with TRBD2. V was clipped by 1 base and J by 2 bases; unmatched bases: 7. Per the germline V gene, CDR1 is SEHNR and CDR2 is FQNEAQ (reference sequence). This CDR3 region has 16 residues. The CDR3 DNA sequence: TGTGCCAGCAGCTTAGGCGGGGGGCGGCCCACCTACGAGCAGTACTTC. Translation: CASSLGGGRPTYEQYF.

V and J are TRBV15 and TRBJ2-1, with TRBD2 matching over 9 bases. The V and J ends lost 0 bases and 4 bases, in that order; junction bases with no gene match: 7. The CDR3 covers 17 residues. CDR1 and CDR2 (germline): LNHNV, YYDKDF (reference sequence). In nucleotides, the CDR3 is TGTGCCACCAGCAGAGATCCACGGACTAGCGCTTACAATGAGCAGTTCTTC. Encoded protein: CATSRDPRTSAYNEQFF. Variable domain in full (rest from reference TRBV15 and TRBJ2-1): DAMVIQNPRYQVTQFGKPVTLSCSQTLNHNVMYWYQQKSSQAPKLLFHYYDKDFNNEADTPDNFQSRRPNTSFCFLDIRSPGLGDTAMYLCATSRDPRTSAYNEQFFGPGTRLTVL.